The 17 T cell receptor beta chains below all came from one sample that was sequenced in a study of CD8+CD57+ T cells in acquired aplastic anemia. TCR beta VDJ and CDR3 profiling used genomic DNA as template. MiXCR, run by TCRdb on the reads, gives a single entry per CDR3 protein. The data hold around 68,000 distinct CDR3 sequences, with 54% observed a single time. The material sequenced was sorted CD4+, CD8+, or CD8+CD57+ T cells (not recorded which) from PBMCs. These receptors all come from a human donor in good health, serving as a control.

The rearrangement joins TRBV10-1 to TRBJ2-3; D gene uncertain. This CDR3 region has 14 residues. CDR1 is WNHNN and CDR2 is SYGVQD in the germline V gene (reference sequence). V was cut by 3 bases and J by 2 bases, with 9 bases left in between. The CDR3 loop reads CASSDLGSTDTQYF. CDR3 DNA sequence: TGCGCCAGCAGTGATTTGGGCTCCACAGATACGCAGTATTTT.

For the CDR3, the DNA is TGTGCCAGCAGTTTACAGGGGGCGACAGATACGCAGTATTTT. Amino acid sequence: CASSLQGATDTQYF. The chain employs TRBV27 and TRBJ2-3; the match to TRBD1 covers 8 bases. Trimming took 2 bases from V and 3 from J; bases not matched to a gene: 1. Germline V gives CDR1 MNHEY, CDR2 SMNVEV (reference sequence). The CDR3 sequence is 14 residues long.

This chain links TRBV29-1 with TRBJ2-7; 7 positions agree with TRBD2. The germline gives CDR1 SQVTM, CDR2 ANQGSEA. This CDR3 is built from 12 residues. With V trimmed by 4 bases and J by 2 bases, 2 bases remained unmatched. In DNA form, the CDR3 reads TGCAGCGTTGTGAGCGGGACCTACGAGCAGTACTTC. Translated: CSVVSGTYEQYF.

The CDR3 region has the DNA TGTGCCAGCAGTATCCAGGGAAGGAATTCACCCCTCCACTTT. This gives the protein CASSIQGRNSPLHF. The rearrangement links TRBV12-3 or TRBV12-4 to TRBJ1-6; D might be TRBD1 (5 bases). CDR3 size: 14 residues. The V end lost 5 bases, the J end lost 7 bases, and 12 bases lay between the germline ends.

As DNA, the CDR3 is TGTGCCAGCAGCTTGTCCGACGAGCAGTACTTC. Protein sequence: CASSLSDEQYF. This chain joins TRBV7-9 and TRBJ2-7; D unclear. CDR1 and CDR2 (germline): SEHNR, FQNEAQ (reference sequence). V was pared by 3 bases and J by 5 bases, with 5 bases between. CDR3 length equals 11 residues.

This clonotype was seen only once. The genes are TRBV19 and TRBJ1-1; tentatively, D is TRBD1 (6 bases). In germline, CDR1 is LNHDA, CDR2 SQIVND (reference sequence). The CDR3 sequence is 15 residues long. V was pared by 3 bases and J by 4 bases, with 15 bases between. CDR3 DNA: TGTGCCAGTAGTATCTCACCCACAGGGATCACTGAAGCTTTCTTT. Residues: CASSISPTGITEAFF.

The chain has TRBV15 and TRBJ2-7, with 10 bases that match TRBD1. The CDR3 totals 16 residues. V shed 5 bases, J shed 3 bases, and the junction held 10 bases outside the gene matches. CDR1 is LNHNV and CDR2 is YYDKDF in the germline V gene (reference sequence). The CDR3 DNA reads as TGTGCCACCAGCGTCGGGACAGGGGTTTATGGCTACGAGCAGTACTTC. Residues: CATSVGTGVYGYEQYF.

A remark on this clonotype: The junction and the germline gene differ at one end; a read error may be behind it. The chain employs TRBV25-1 and TRBJ2-1, with TRBD1 as a possible D gene (5 bases). The germline CDR1 and CDR2 sequences are MGHDK and SYGVNS. The CDR3 is 16 residues long. The CDR3 nucleotides are TGTGCCGGCAGTGAATATCAAGGGGTCAACTACAATGAGCAGTTCTTC. It yields the protein CAGSEYQGVNYNEQFF.

The rearrangement joins TRBV5-1 to TRBJ2-3; 9 nucleotides align to TRBD1. The junction had 10 bases not matched to a gene; V was cut back by 5 bases and J by 6 bases. The CDR3 sequence is 15 residues long. CDR1 SGHRS and CDR2 YFSETQ come from the germline V gene. The CDR3 nucleotides are TGCGCCAGCAGTTATCGACAGGGGGGATACGATACGCAGTATTTT. Residues: CASSYRQGGYDTQYF.

This CDR3 reads CATSDTGAQETQYF. The CDR3 bases are TGTGCCACCAGTGATACAGGGGCCCAAGAGACCCAGTACTTC. The V gene is TRBV24-1, the J gene TRBJ2-5, with 7 bases aligning to TRBD1. Germline CDR1 is KGHDR and CDR2 is SFDVKD. CDR3 length: 14 amino acids. Trimming at V came to 3 bases and at J to 1 base, leaving 1 base not matched to a gene.

The gene calls are TRBV20-1 and TRBJ2-1, with no clear D. Trimming removed 3 bases from V and 4 bases from J, with 4 bases in between. The CDR3 has 11 residues. Germline-derived CDR1 and CDR2 are DFQATT and SNEGSKA (reference sequence). In DNA form, the CDR3 reads TGCAGTGCTAGCCAATACAATGAGCAGTTCTTC. It specifies CSASQYNEQFF.

The chain has TRBV15 and TRBJ2-5, with TRBD1 matching over 9 bases. V lost 3 bases to trimming and J lost 5 bases; unmatched junction nucleotides: 10. In germline, CDR1 is LNHNV, CDR2 YYDKDF (reference sequence). There are 16 residues in the CDR3. The CDR3 spells CATSSTTGQGGETQYF. The CDR3 nucleotides are TGTGCCACCAGCAGTACCACGGGACAGGGAGGGGAGACCCAGTACTTC.

In its sample, this clonotype was seen many times. The chain employs TRBV9 and TRBJ2-7; perhaps TRBD1 as D (6 bases). V gave up 0 bases and J gave up 2 bases, with 12 bases separating them. CDR1 SGDLS and CDR2 YYNGEE come from the germline V gene. The CDR3 totals 15 residues. CDR3 coding DNA: TGTGCCAGCAGCGTAGACCCGGACAGAACCTACGAGCAGTACTTC. It yields the protein CASSVDPDRTYEQYF.

The chain has TRBV14 and TRBJ2-7; D unresolved. V was cut by 0 bases and J by 7 bases, with 13 bases left in between. The CDR3 loop spans 14 amino acids. CDR1 and CDR2 from the germline V gene are SGHDN and FVKESK. The CDR3 region is CASSQDFKGSEQYF. The CDR3 DNA sequence: TGTGCCAGCAGCCAAGATTTCAAGGGAAGTGAGCAGTACTTC.

This clonotype was seen ten or more times. The genes are TRBV2 and TRBJ1-1, with D tentatively TRBD1 (6 bases). V lost 6 bases, J lost 7 bases, and 15 bases lay in between. This CDR3 has 13 residues. CDR1 is SNHLY and CDR2 is FYNNEI in the germline V gene. The CDR3 DNA follows: TGTGCCAGCAGGGGGGGGGGGCTGGTTGAAGCTTTCTTT. Translation gives CASRGGGLVEAFF.

This clonotype has only one observation. This chain links TRBV4-2 with TRBJ2-1, with 10 bases aligning to TRBD2. The CDR3 is 17 amino acids. Looked up from germline, CDR1 is LGHNA and CDR2 is YNFKEQ. V lost 0 bases and J lost 6; bases outside the gene matches: 8. Here the CDR3 reads CASSQDPLAGAINEQFF. CDR3 DNA sequence: TGTGCCAGCAGCCAAGATCCCCTAGCGGGAGCTATCAATGAGCAGTTCTTC.

The genes are TRBV10-3 and TRBJ1-2, with 7 bases fitting TRBD1. Germline assignment: CDR1 ENHRY and CDR2 SYGVKD. The length of the CDR3 is 13 residues. Trimming took 10 bases from V and 4 from J; bases not matched to a gene: 9. CDR3 DNA sequence: TGTGCCAGCAGGGACAGTGATTTCTATGGCTACACCTTC. Translation: CASRDSDFYGYTF.